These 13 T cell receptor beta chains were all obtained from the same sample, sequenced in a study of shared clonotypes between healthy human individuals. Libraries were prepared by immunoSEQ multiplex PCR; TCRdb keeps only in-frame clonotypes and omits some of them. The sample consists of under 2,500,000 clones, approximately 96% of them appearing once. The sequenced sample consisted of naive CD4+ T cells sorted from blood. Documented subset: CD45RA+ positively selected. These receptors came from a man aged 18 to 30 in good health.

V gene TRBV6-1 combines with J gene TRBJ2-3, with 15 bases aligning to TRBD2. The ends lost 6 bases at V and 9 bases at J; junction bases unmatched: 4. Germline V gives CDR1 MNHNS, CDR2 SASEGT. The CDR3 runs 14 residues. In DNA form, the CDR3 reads TGTGCCAGCAGGACCGGGACTAGCGGGGGGACGCAGTATTTT. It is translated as CASRTGTSGGTQYF.

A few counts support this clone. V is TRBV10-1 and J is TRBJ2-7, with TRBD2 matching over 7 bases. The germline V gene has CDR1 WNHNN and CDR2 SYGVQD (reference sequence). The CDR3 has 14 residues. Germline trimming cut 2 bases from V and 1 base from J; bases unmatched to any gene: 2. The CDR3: CASSEAGESYEQYF. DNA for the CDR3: TGCGCCAGCAGTGAGGCGGGGGAGTCCTACGAGCAGTACTTC.

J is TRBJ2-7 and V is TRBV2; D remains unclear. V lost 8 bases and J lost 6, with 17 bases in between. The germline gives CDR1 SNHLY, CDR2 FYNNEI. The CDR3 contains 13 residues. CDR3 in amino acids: CASERQVIGEQYF. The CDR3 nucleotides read TGTGCCAGCGAGAGGCAGGTAATCGGCGAGCAGTACTTC.

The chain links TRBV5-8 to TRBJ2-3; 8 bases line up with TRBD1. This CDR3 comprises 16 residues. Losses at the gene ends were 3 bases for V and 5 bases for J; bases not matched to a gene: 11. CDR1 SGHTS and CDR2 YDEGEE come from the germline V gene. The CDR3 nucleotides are TGTGCCAGCAGCTCGGCCAGCAGGGGGCTGTTAGATACGCAGTATTTT. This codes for CASSSASRGLLDTQYF.

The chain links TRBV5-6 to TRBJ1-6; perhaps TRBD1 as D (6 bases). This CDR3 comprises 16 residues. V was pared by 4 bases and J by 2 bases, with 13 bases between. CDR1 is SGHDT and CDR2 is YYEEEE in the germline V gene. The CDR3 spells CASSASRTAYNSPLHF. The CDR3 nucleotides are TGTGCCAGCAGCGCGTCAAGGACAGCCTATAATTCACCCCTCCACTTT.

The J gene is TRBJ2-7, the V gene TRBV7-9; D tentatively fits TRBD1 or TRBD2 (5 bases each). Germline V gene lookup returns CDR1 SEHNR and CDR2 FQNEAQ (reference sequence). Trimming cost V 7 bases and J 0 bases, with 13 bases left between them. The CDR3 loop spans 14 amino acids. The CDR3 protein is CASTTGPSSYEQYF. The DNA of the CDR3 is TGTGCCAGCACCACGGGGCCCAGCTCCTACGAGCAGTACTTC.

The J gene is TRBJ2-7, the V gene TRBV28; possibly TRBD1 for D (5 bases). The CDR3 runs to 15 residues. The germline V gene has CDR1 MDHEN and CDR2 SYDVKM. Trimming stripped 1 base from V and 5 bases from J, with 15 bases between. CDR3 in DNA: TGTGCCAGCAGTTTATTAGGGCAGGGTGGAAACGAGCAGTACTTC. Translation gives CASSLLGQGGNEQYF.

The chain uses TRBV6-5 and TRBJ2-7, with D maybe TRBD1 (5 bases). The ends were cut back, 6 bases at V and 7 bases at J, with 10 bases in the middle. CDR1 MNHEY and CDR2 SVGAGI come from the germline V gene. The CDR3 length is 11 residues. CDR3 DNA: TGTGCCAGCAGGGGGCAGTGGGAGCAGTACTTC. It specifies CASRGQWEQYF.

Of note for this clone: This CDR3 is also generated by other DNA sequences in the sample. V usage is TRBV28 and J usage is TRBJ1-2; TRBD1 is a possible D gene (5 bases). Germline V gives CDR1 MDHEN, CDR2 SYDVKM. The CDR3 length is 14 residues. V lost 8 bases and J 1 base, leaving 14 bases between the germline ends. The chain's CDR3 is CASARGGLNYGYTF. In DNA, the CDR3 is TGTGCCAGCGCTCGCGGGGGACTTAACTATGGCTACACCTTC.

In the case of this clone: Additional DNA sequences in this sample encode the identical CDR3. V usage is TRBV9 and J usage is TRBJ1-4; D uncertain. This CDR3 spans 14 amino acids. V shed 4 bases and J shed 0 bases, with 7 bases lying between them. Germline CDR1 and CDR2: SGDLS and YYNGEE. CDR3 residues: CASSPGTTNEKLFF. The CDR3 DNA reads TGTGCCAGCAGCCCCGGTACAACTAATGAAAAACTGTTTTTT. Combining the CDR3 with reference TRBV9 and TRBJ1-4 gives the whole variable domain DSGVTQTPKHLITATGQRVTLRCSPRSGDLSVYWYQQSLDQGLQFLIQYYNGEERAKGNILERFSAQQFPDLHSELNLSSLELGDSALYFCASSPGTTNEKLFFGSGTQLSVL.

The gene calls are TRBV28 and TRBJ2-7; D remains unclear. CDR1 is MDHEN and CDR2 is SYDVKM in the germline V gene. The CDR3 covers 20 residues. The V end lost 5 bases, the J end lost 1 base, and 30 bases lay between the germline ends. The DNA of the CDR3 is TGTGCCAGCAGTGCTATAACAGTTCTGGCTTCTCCTGGCGCTTCCTACGAGCAGTACTTC. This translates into CASSAITVLASPGASYEQYF.

The CDR3 nucleotides read TGCGCCAGCAGGGATGGTGGGCAGATGAACACTGAAGCTTTCTTT. Its protein is CASRDGGQMNTEAFF. V and J are TRBV4-1 and TRBJ1-1; the D is unclear. The CDR3 consists of 15 residues. Per germline, CDR1 MGHRA and CDR2 YSYEKL. Trimming shortened V by 6 bases and J by 0 bases, and 14 bases separated the two germline ends.

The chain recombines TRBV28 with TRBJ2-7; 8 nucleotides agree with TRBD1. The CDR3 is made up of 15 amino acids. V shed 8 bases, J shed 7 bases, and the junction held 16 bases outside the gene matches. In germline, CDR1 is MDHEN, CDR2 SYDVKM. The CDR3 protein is CASVAGTGTYQEQYF. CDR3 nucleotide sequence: TGTGCCAGCGTAGCCGGGACAGGAACTTATCAGGAGCAGTACTTC.